This entry is about one TCR beta chain. Ten or more counts support this clone. This receptor's antigen is unknown. The CDR3 extends 3 residues past the end of the read, so its final part is completed from the germline J gene. This specimen comes from a study of T cell clonality in common variable immunodeficiency (dated by TCRdb to between 2015 and 2016). Overall study outcomes, separate from this receptor: According to the authors, finding the cause of the higher clonality in CVID would require sequencing the repertoires of T cell subpopulations. Fewer TCRbeta clones were shared among CVID subjects than among healthy controls (p < 0.0001). Correlations of repertoire features with clinical complications were constrained by heterogeneity among patients within the CVID cohort. Although equal DNA input was used, an average of approximately 82,000 unique sequences per sample was obtained for controls, compared with about 31,547 for CVID samples. Compared with healthy controls, CVID subjects showed increased TCRbeta clonality (t-test p = 0.018), a feature most characteristic of about a third of subjects. CVID TCRbeta sequences were reported to have fewer deletions and N-nucleotide insertions and to lack highly modified clones with 13 or more V deletions.

Diagnosis of CVID followed standard criteria, namely serum IgG, IgA and/or IgM below the normal range together with specific antibody deficiency. The CVID group comprised some 44 subjects, 15 or so female and around 30 male, aged 9 to 64 years with a mean age of roughly 36. Most CVID patients and most healthy controls were of Caucasian heritage. At the time of study participation, every CVID subject had been on replacement immunoglobulin therapy for at least one year. At the time of blood collection, no CVID subject was ill or was being treated with immunomodulatory or immunosuppressive medication. Heparinized peripheral whole blood samples of about 5 to 9 ml were obtained from each donor. TCRbeta CDR3 repertoires were sequenced from genomic DNA of adults with common variable immune deficiency (CVID) and healthy adult controls. Diluted blood was subjected to density centrifugation over Hypaque 1077 or Ficoll-Paque for isolation of peripheral blood mononuclear cells. Genomic DNA was obtained from unsorted mononuclear cells through either Qiagen column purification or a centrifugation-based method.

Equivalent amounts of genomic DNA from CVID and control samples were used as sequencing input. For every sample, a 60 bp segment covering the rearranged TCRbeta CDR3 region was amplified and then sequenced. The immunoSEQ assay, a bias-corrected multiplex PCR combined with high-throughput sequencing, was used for TCRbeta amplification. Per the original workflow: Every unique nucleotide sequence counted as a clone and was annotated with V, D and J genes, copy number and frequency. Sequences were labeled productive if in frame, and non-productive if out of frame or containing stop codons. As previously described, clonality was computed from Shannon's entropy. The predicted amino acid sequences of productive clones were used to derive mean CDR3 Kyte-Doolittle hydropathy. Using the R hclust function, scaled V gene usage was clustered hierarchically with Manhattan distance and complete linkage. Sharing of clones by CDR3 amino acid sequence was evaluated by resampling 12 repertoires per group over 100 rounds. The repertoires were screened for more than 55 published EBV-specific TCRbeta sequences and fewer than 300 published CMV-specific TCRbeta sequences. Analysis left out a couple of CVID samples that produced under 10,000 sequences, so about 41 CVID repertoires remained. The clones in this table, taken by TCRdb from immuneACCESS, are in-frame only. Not every clone is retained; where verified, under half of the shortfall comes from an unresolved V gene, and the cause of the rest is unknown. D and trimming were read from the DNA, whereas the V and J calls and clone size are those reported in that table. This sample shows approximately 38,000 clones, and none of them turns up only once. The ten largest clones represent around 5.8% of the sample.

The CDR3 runs 13 amino acids, cysteine and phenylalanine included. The DNA has 30 bases, all within the CDR3, and is read from base 1. Trimming takes 8 bases off V and 2 bases off J; junction bases not matched to a gene: 4. Sequences MDHEN (CDR1) and SYDVKM (CDR2) are obtained from the germline V gene. The receptor was derived from a human donor with common variable immunodeficiency. The sample consisted of peripheral blood mononuclear cells. The rearranged segments are TRBV28 and TRBJ2-7; TRBD1 lines up with 9 middle nucleotides. The sequenced part of the CDR3 DNA is TGTGCCAGCCAGGGACAGGGAACCTACGAG. Translated, it reads CASQGQGTYE. The whole CDR3 protein is CASQGQGTYEQYF.